The rows below give T cell receptor beta chains drawn from one sample of a study of T cell responses to AZD1222 COVID-19 vaccine. Assay used: immunoSEQ multiplex PCR; TCRdb lists only in-frame clones, some missing. This table holds 100,000 to 150,000 clones, approximately 92% found once. The input for sequencing was peripheral blood, taken on day 0 of AZD1222 vaccination. Receptors were obtained from an adult in good health. CDR3s include the opening cysteine and the closing phenylalanine or tryptophan. The D gene is left open where the match is weak. Some rows mark clone size as missing; the rest say once, few, many or name a class of expanded clone.

j_call clone_size d_call v_call cdr3_nt cdr3_aa
TRBJ1-1 - TRBD1 TRBV29-1 TGCAGCGGTCGACAGGGGGCGAGAACTGAAGCTTTCTTT CSGRQGARTEAFF
TRBJ1-1 - - TRBV5-1 TGCGCCAGCAGCTTGTGGGTCAGCCAGGACACTGAAGCTTTCTTT CASSLWVSQDTEAFF
TRBJ2-1 once - TRBV7-3 TGTGCCAGCAGCGTCGGGGGCGGAGGCTACAATGAGCAGTTCTTC CASSVGGGGYNEQFF
TRBJ1-1 - - TRBV2 TGTGCCAGCAGTGACAGGTTTTCGACTGAAGCTTTCTTT CASSDRFSTEAFF
TRBJ1-5 - TRBD1 TRBV6-5 TGTGCCAGCACCACCCGGGACAGGGGCATTCAGCCCCAGCATTTT CASTTRDRGIQPQHF
TRBJ1-2 - - TRBV10-3 TGTGCCATCAGTGAGTTACAGAACTATGGCTACACCTTC CAISELQNYGYTF
TRBJ2-7 once - TRBV29-1 TGCAGCGTTTGGGGCACCGAATACGAGCAGTACTTC CSVWGTEYEQYF
TRBJ2-7 - TRBD2 TRBV5-1 TGCGCCAGCAGCTTCGGGACTAGCGGTCGTCCTACCTACGAGCAGTACTTC CASSFGTSGRPTYEQYF
TRBJ2-3 - - TRBV13 TGTGCCAGCAGCTTAGGCCCCACAGATACGCAGTATTTT CASSLGPTDTQYF
TRBJ2-3 once TRBD2 TRBV7-3 TGTGCCAGCAGCGGTAGCGGGAGTCCGTCAGATACGCAGTATTTT CASSGSGSPSDTQYF
TRBJ2-5 - - TRBV7-9 TGTGCCAGCAGCTATGTCGGGGGGACCCAGTACTTC CASSYVGGTQYF
TRBJ2-5 - - TRBV9 TGTGCCAGCAGCCGACAAAGGACGAGGGAGACCCAGTACTTC CASSRQRTRETQYF
TRBJ2-1 - TRBD2 TRBV7-9 TGTGTTTCAACTCCGACTAGCGGGAGGGGATCAGTCAATGAGCAGTTCTTC CVSTPTSGRGSVNEQFF
TRBJ2-7 once TRBD2 TRBV6-5 TGTGCCAGCAAAACCCCGGGAGGGATCTTCTACGAGCAGTACTTC CASKTPGGIFYEQYF
TRBJ2-3 - - TRBV19 TGTGCCAGTAGTATTCCAGGGCCCCACATCACAGATACGCAGTATTTT CASSIPGPHITDTQYF
TRBJ2-1 - - TRBV3-1/TRBV3-2 TGTGCCAGCAGCCCTCACAAACGAGCGCTAGCGTATGAGCAGTTCTTC CASSPHKRALAYEQFF
TRBJ1-5 - - TRBV7-9 TGTGCCAGCAGCCGAACGAACACGGAGCCCCAGCATTTT CASSRTNTEPQHF
TRBJ2-1 - - TRBV18 TGTGCCAGCTCACCGTTCTCGGACAACCCTGAGCAGTTCTTC CASSPFSDNPEQFF
TRBJ2-1 once TRBD2 TRBV5-1 TGCGCCAGCAGCTTGGTTAGCGGGAGCCCCAATGAGCAGTTCTTC CASSLVSGSPNEQFF
TRBJ2-1 few - TRBV6-1 TGTGCCAGCAGTGAAACCCCCAGCAATGAGCAGTTCTTC CASSETPSNEQFF
TRBJ2-2 - - TRBV10-3 TGTGCCATCGGGCAGGGAGGCACCGGGGAGCTGTTTTTT CAIGQGGTGELFF
TRBJ2-7 - - TRBV14 TGTGCCAGCAGCCTCACTAGCCTCGAGCAGTACTTC CASSLTSLEQYF
TRBJ2-1 few - TRBV30 TGTGCCTGGAGTCCCCTAAATGAGCAGTTCTTC CAWSPLNEQFF
TRBJ1-2 - TRBD1 TRBV29-1 TGCAGCGTTGAAGGAGGGGACAGGGGCTATTTCTATGGCTACACCTTC CSVEGGDRGYFYGYTF
TRBJ1-1 - - TRBV27 TGTGCCAGCAGAGGGTCCAGATCGAACACTGAAGCTTTCTTT CASRGSRSNTEAFF
TRBJ2-1 - - TRBV7-2 TGTGCCAGCAGACCGGTAGGACACAATGAGCAGTTCTTC CASRPVGHNEQFF
TRBJ1-2 - - TRBV20-1 TGCAGTGCTAGAGGGATTGATGGCTACACCTTC CSARGIDGYTF
TRBJ1-6 - TRBD1 TRBV11-2 TGTGCCAGCAGCTTAGGAGGCAGGGGGTTTAATTCACCCCTCCACTTT CASSLGGRGFNSPLHF
TRBJ2-2 - - TRBV18 TGTGCCAGCTCTCCCAGCCCTTCCGGGGAGCTGTTTTTT CASSPSPSGELFF
TRBJ1-3 - - TRBV19 TGTGCCAGTAGTCCTTACAGGGAGTACACCATATATTTT CASSPYREYTIYF
TRBJ1-1 - - TRBV13 TGTGCCAGCGGGCCGGGACAAATAAACACTGAAGCTTTCTTT CASGPGQINTEAFF
TRBJ2-1 - - TRBV19 TGTGCCAGTAGTCCCCGACAGTTTGAGCAGTTCTTC CASSPRQFEQFF
TRBJ1-1 once - TRBV28 TGTGCCAGCAGATACCCCGGAGGTCGCACTGAAGCTTTCTTT CASRYPGGRTEAFF
TRBJ2-1 - - TRBV11-2 TGTGCCAGCAGCCAAGGGACGTACAAGGGGAATGAGCAGTTCTTC CASSQGTYKGNEQFF
TRBJ1-1 - - TRBV29-1 TGCAGCGTTACCCATCGTCAGAGTTACACTGAAGCTTTCTTT CSVTHRQSYTEAFF
TRBJ1-2 - - TRBV4-1 TGCGCCAGCAGCCAAGATGGAATCGGGGGTGCGTATGGCTACACCTTC CASSQDGIGGAYGYTF
TRBJ2-2 - TRBD2 TRBV7-9 TGTGCCAGCAGCTTCGGTCGGGGGGCGAACACCGGGGAGCTGTTTTTT CASSFGRGANTGELFF
TRBJ1-6 - - TRBV12-3/TRBV12-4 TGTGCCAGCAGCCCCCTCCTGGGTTCACCCCTCCACTTT CASSPLLGSPLHF
TRBJ2-5 once TRBD2 TRBV10-1 TGCGCCAGCAGTGAAGTCGCATGCGGGAGTTTGGAGACCCAGTACTTC CASSEVACGSLETQYF
TRBJ2-5 - - TRBV5-1 TGCGCCAGCAGCGGGGCTAGTCAAGAGACCCAGTACTTC CASSGASQETQYF
TRBJ1-5 - - TRBV30 TGTGCCTGGAGTGTAGTGCTTGGCAATCAGCCCCAGCATTTT CAWSVVLGNQPQHF
TRBJ1-2 - - TRBV5-1 TGCGCCAGCAGCTCTGGGCCGACAGGATACTATGGCTACACCTTC CASSSGPTGYYGYTF
TRBJ1-2 - - TRBV30 TGTGCCTGGAGTGTATATGGACGCATCTCCTATGGCTACACCTTC CAWSVYGRISYGYTF
TRBJ1-2 once - TRBV19 TGTGCCAGTAGTATAGCTCCGAACGAAAACTATGGCTACACCTTC CASSIAPNENYGYTF
TRBJ1-1 - TRBD1 TRBV6-5 TGTGCCACCAGACAGGGATACACTGAAGCTTTCTTT CATRQGYTEAFF
TRBJ1-2 once - TRBV19 TGTGCCAGTAGTCCCCACCTTGGGATACGGGACTATGGCTACACCTTC CASSPHLGIRDYGYTF
TRBJ2-1 - TRBD2 TRBV5-1 TGCGCCAGCAGCTTGGGGGGAGGCGGGAGTTATAATGAGCAGTTCTTC CASSLGGGGSYNEQFF
TRBJ2-3 - TRBD1 TRBV13 TGTGCCAGCAGCTCCCTCCGGGACAGGAGCACAGATACGCAGTATTTT CASSSLRDRSTDTQYF
TRBJ2-3 once TRBD1 TRBV11-3 TGTGCCAGCAGCTCGGACAGGGGGGGCACAGATACGCAGTATTTT CASSSDRGGTDTQYF
TRBJ2-2 - - TRBV5-1 TGCGCCAGCAGCTTGGCGGGGCAAGGCACCGGGGAGCTGTTTTTT CASSLAGQGTGELFF
TRBJ2-2 - TRBD2 TRBV7-6 TGTGCCAGCAGCTTAAATAGCGGGAAGAACACCGGGGAGCTGTTTTTT CASSLNSGKNTGELFF
TRBJ2-7 - - TRBV27 TGTGCCAGCATTACGAGAAGGGGTTTCACCTACGAGCAGTACTTC CASITRRGFTYEQYF
TRBJ2-7 - - TRBV24-1 TGTGCCACCAGTTCTTGGTCTGCTTACGAGCAGTACTTC CATSSWSAYEQYF
TRBJ1-5 few - TRBV28 TGTGCCTCGGGGTTTGACCAGCCCCAGCATTTT CASGFDQPQHF